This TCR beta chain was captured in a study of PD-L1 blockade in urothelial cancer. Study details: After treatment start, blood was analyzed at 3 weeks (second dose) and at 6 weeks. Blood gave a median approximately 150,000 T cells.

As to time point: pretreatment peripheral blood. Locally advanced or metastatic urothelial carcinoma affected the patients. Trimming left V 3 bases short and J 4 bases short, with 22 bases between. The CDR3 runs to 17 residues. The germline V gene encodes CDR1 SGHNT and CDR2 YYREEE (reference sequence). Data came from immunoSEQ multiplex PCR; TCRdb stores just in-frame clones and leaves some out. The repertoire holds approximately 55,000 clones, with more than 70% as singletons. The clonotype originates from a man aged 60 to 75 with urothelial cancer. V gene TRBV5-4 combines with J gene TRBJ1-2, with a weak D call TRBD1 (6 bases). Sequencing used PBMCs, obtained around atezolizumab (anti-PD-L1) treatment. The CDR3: CASSSGGAAREVYGYTF. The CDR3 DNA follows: TGTGCCAGCAGCTCTGGGGGGGCGGCCAGGGAGGTCTATGGCTACACCTTC.